The 32 T cell receptor beta chains presented below share a single source sample, sequenced in a study of PD-1 blockade in mismatch repair-deficient tumors. Method: immunoSEQ multiplex PCR; TCRdb's copy keeps in-frame clones and lacks some. Among some 84,000 clones, 81% were seen once, and the ten largest hold 2.6%. Material: peripheral blood, obtained 12 weeks after starting pembrolizumab. These receptors were taken from an adult with mismatch repair-deficient cancer.

The gene calls are TRBV6-6 and TRBJ2-3, with D hard to call. V was trimmed by 2 bases and J by 3 bases, leaving 6 bases between them. There are 13 residues in the CDR3. Germline V lookup: CDR1 MNHNY, CDR2 SVGAGI (reference sequence). This CDR3 is CASSYPSTDTQYF. The DNA for the CDR3 is TGTGCCAGCAGTTACCCTTCTACAGATACGCAGTATTTT.

This clone appeared a few times. The chain couples TRBV19 to TRBJ2-7; 13 bases are shared with TRBD2. J gave up 2 bases and V 5 bases, and 15 bases lay outside the gene matches. Germline assignment: CDR1 LNHDA and CDR2 SQIVND (reference sequence). CDR3 length equals 19 residues. CDR3 loop: CASSGRTSGSSPPPYEQYF. The CDR3, as DNA: TGTGCCAGTAGTGGGCGGACTAGCGGGAGTTCCCCACCGCCCTACGAGCAGTACTTC.

V gene TRBV28 combines with J gene TRBJ1-1; D is undetermined. V lost 5 bases and J lost 5, with 18 bases in between. Germline V gene data show CDR1 as MDHEN and CDR2 as SYDVKM. This CDR3 has 15 amino acids. The CDR3 DNA follows: TGTGCCAGCAGTGGGTCGGTTTGGCGGTTAACTGAAGCTTTCTTT. This encodes CASSGSVWRLTEAFF.

The chain joins TRBV6-1 to TRBJ2-7, with D perhaps TRBD1 (6 bases). The CDR3 extends over 15 amino acids. CDR1 and CDR2 from the germline V gene are MNHNS and SASEGT. Trimming cost V 0 bases and J 4 bases, with 13 bases left between them. In DNA form, the CDR3 reads TGTGCCAGCAGTGAAGCCTGGACAGCCAATTACGAGCAGTACTTC. This codes for CASSEAWTANYEQYF.

V gene TRBV10-3 combines with J gene TRBJ2-5; 8 positions match TRBD1. Germline V lookup: CDR1 ENHRY, CDR2 SYGVKD. V shed 3 bases, J shed 4 bases, and the junction held 10 bases outside the gene matches. This CDR3 region has 16 residues. This CDR3 is CAISERGRGRGETQYF. In DNA, the CDR3 is TGTGCCATCAGTGAACGTGGCAGGGGGCGCGGAGAGACCCAGTACTTC.

This clone showed up just a few times. The CDR3 DNA is TGTGCCAGTTCTGACAGGGGGGGGGCCAATGAGCAGTTCTTC. Translated, it gives CASSDRGGANEQFF. V and J are TRBV19 and TRBJ2-1; 9 bases map to TRBD1. The V gene end was trimmed by 8 bases and the J gene end by 6 bases; junction bases not matched to a gene: 8. Germline CDR1 reads LNHDA; CDR2 reads SQIVND (reference sequence). This CDR3 region has 14 residues.

This clone was counted between two and nine times. The chain joins TRBV6-5 to TRBJ2-7, with D perhaps TRBD1 or TRBD2 (5 bases each). The CDR3 covers 12 residues. Germline values: CDR1 MNHEY, CDR2 SVGAGI. Deletions cut 2 bases from V and 6 bases from J, with 8 bases between. The chain's CDR3 is CASSYGGGEQYF. DNA for the CDR3: TGTGCCAGCAGTTACGGTGGGGGCGAGCAGTACTTC.

This clone was detected only a few times. The chain carries TRBV19 and TRBJ1-4; the match to TRBD1 covers 11 bases. The CDR3 is made up of 14 amino acids. Germline V lookup: CDR1 LNHDA, CDR2 SQIVND (reference sequence). The J segment lost 6 bases and the V segment lost 3 bases, leaving 0 bases of the junction unmatched. CDR3: CASSMGQGDEKLFF. For the CDR3, the DNA is TGTGCCAGTAGTATGGGACAGGGGGATGAAAAACTGTTTTTT.

The rearrangement links TRBV27 to TRBJ1-1; 11 bases are a match to TRBD1. The CDR3 runs to 15 residues. Germline loops: CDR1 MNHEY, CDR2 SMNVEV (reference sequence). V dropped 4 bases and J dropped 5; count of bases not matched to a gene: 6. The CDR3 spells CASSSPGQGGTEAFF. DNA for the CDR3: TGTGCCAGCAGTTCCCCGGGACAGGGGGGGACTGAAGCTTTCTTT.

The chain combines TRBV5-1 with TRBJ2-2, with 9 nucleotides matching TRBD2. Per germline, CDR1 SGHRS and CDR2 YFSETQ. CDR3 length: 17 residues. J lost 0 bases, V lost 3 bases, and 6 bases had no gene match. The CDR3 DNA is TGCGCCAGCAGCTCACGGACTAGCGCGTCGAACACCGGGGAGCTGTTTTTT. This translates into CASSSRTSASNTGELFF.

This chain links TRBV5-6 with TRBJ2-3; D call uncertain. The CDR3 runs 12 residues. Germline values: CDR1 SGHDT, CDR2 YYEEEE. The germline V and J ends were trimmed by 3 bases and 8 bases, with 10 bases remaining between them. CDR3 region: CASSSSSGTQYF. The DNA of the CDR3 is TGTGCCAGCAGCTCTTCTTCGGGTACGCAGTATTTT.

V usage is TRBV6-1 and J usage is TRBJ1-1; 8 nucleotides match TRBD1. Trimming cost V 7 bases and J 0 bases; bases outside gene matches: 7. There are 15 residues in the CDR3. Germline V gene data show CDR1 as MNHNS and CDR2 as SASEGT. CDR3 loop: CASNLDRGVNTEAFF. The CDR3 DNA reads TGTGCCAGCAACCTAGACAGGGGCGTGAACACTGAAGCTTTCTTT.

This chain uses TRBV19 with TRBJ1-2; unclear D gene. CDR1 and CDR2 (germline): LNHDA, SQIVND (reference sequence). V gave up 5 bases and J gave up 4 bases, with 14 bases separating them. The length of the CDR3 is 14 residues. The CDR3 bases are TGTGCCAGTAGTCCTAGGGAAACAATCTATGGCTACACCTTC. It is translated as CASSPRETIYGYTF. Complete variable domain (other parts from reference TRBV19 and TRBJ1-2): DGGITQSPKYLFRKEGQNVTLSCEQNLNHDAMYWYRQDPGQGLRLIYYSQIVNDFQKGDIAEGYSVSREKKESFPLTVTSAQKNPTAFYLCASSPRETIYGYTFGSGTRLTVV.

The chain combines TRBV28 with TRBJ1-4; 8 bases agree with TRBD1. J gave up 6 bases and V 6 bases, and 6 bases lay outside the gene matches. CDR3 length equals 14 residues. The germline gives CDR1 MDHEN, CDR2 SYDVKM. The CDR3 DNA reads TGTGCCAGCAGCGAGACAGGGGTGGATGAAAAACTGTTTTTT. Translated, it gives CASSETGVDEKLFF.

The gene calls are TRBV5-1 and TRBJ2-1, with 10 bases fitting TRBD2. This CDR3 contains 14 residues. The junction had 1 base not matched to a gene; V was cut back by 2 bases and J by 5 bases. Germline V CDR1 and CDR2: SGHRS, YFSETQ. The CDR3 DNA sequence: TGCGCCAGCAGCTTAGGACTAGCGGACAATGAGCAGTTCTTC. Its protein product is CASSLGLADNEQFF.

V is TRBV7-9 and J is TRBJ1-5; TRBD1 aligns across 9 bases. This CDR3 comprises 16 residues. CDR1 and CDR2 from the germline V gene are SEHNR and FQNEAQ (reference sequence). The trim removed 1 base at V and 7 bases at J, leaving 8 bases unmatched. The CDR3 protein is CASSLDGTGPRQPQHF. The CDR3 DNA follows: TGTGCCAGCAGCTTAGATGGGACAGGGCCCCGGCAGCCCCAGCATTTT.

The rearrangement uses TRBV6-5 and TRBJ1-4; 10 bases map to TRBD1. The J segment lost 8 bases and the V segment lost 6 bases, leaving 3 bases of the junction unmatched. The CDR3 contains 13 residues. Germline assignment: CDR1 MNHEY and CDR2 SVGAGI. In DNA, the CDR3 is TGTGCCAGCAGGACAGGGGGCGACGAAAAACTGTTTTTT. Translated, it gives CASRTGGDEKLFF.

This chain connects TRBV15 to TRBJ1-4; 8 positions match TRBD1. With V trimmed by 0 bases and J by 10 bases, 1 base remained unmatched. CDR3 length: 13 residues. From germline, CDR1 is LNHNV and CDR2 YYDKDF (reference sequence). CDR3 residues: CATSRDTGGKLFF. DNA for the CDR3: TGTGCCACCAGCAGAGACACAGGGGGAAAACTGTTTTTT.

The rearrangement joins TRBV7-3 to TRBJ2-2, with D perhaps TRBD1 or TRBD2 (5 bases each). CDR3 length: 16 amino acids. V was trimmed by 5 bases and J by 2 bases, leaving 15 bases between them. CDR1 is SGHTA, CDR2 FQGTGA, per germline. The CDR3 reads CASSPRKGRNTGELFF. For the CDR3, the DNA is TGTGCCAGCAGCCCCCGAAAGGGGAGAAACACCGGGGAGCTGTTTTTT.

The chain combines TRBV5-1 with TRBJ2-7; D call uncertain. Per the germline V gene, CDR1 is SGHRS and CDR2 is YFSETQ. V lost 4 bases and J lost 2, with 19 bases in between. CDR3 length: 16 residues. The CDR3 DNA follows: TGCGCCAGCAGCCCGGAACTAACGACGGCTCCCTACGAGCAGTACTTC. Its translation: CASSPELTTAPYEQYF.

The chain recombines TRBV19 with TRBJ2-1; 9 nucleotides line up with TRBD1. The trim removed 7 bases at V and 4 bases at J, leaving 8 bases unmatched. Germline CDR1 LNHDA, CDR2 SQIVND (reference sequence). The CDR3 totals 15 residues. The CDR3 reads CASNQGQGLYNEQFF. CDR3 coding DNA: TGTGCCAGTAATCAGGGACAGGGCCTGTACAATGAGCAGTTCTTC.

The rearrangement joins TRBV4-3 to TRBJ2-4, with D possibly being TRBD2 (6 bases). The germline V gene encodes CDR1 LGHNA and CDR2 YSLEER. V was clipped by 0 bases and J by 10 bases, with 10 bases between them. The CDR3 spans 13 residues. The CDR3 bases are TGCGCCAGCAGCCAAGAGGAGGGACGAATTCAGTACTTC. This translates into CASSQEEGRIQYF.

The chain is built from TRBV10-3 and TRBJ2-2; 10 bases are a match to TRBD2. There are 15 residues in the CDR3. Unmatched junction bases numbered 4, after V lost 2 bases and J lost 7 bases. Per the germline V gene, CDR1 is ENHRY and CDR2 is SYGVKD. CDR3 sequence reads: CAISETSGMGGELFF. As DNA, the CDR3 is TGTGCCATCAGTGAGACTAGCGGGATGGGCGGGGAGCTGTTTTTT.

The chain carries TRBV7-9 and TRBJ1-1; weak D call: TRBD1 (6 bases). The CDR3 is made up of 13 amino acids. The V end lost 6 bases, the J end lost 1 base, and 9 bases lay between the germline ends. The germline CDR1 and CDR2 sequences are SEHNR and FQNEAQ (reference sequence). The CDR3 bases are TGTGCCAGCAGAGGACAGTCGAACACTGAAGCTTTCTTT. Protein product: CASRGQSNTEAFF.

V gene TRBV7-8 combines with J gene TRBJ2-4; TRBD2 might be the D (6 bases). The germline V and J ends were trimmed by 5 bases and 0 bases, with 14 bases remaining between them. Germline V gene lookup returns CDR1 SGHVS and CDR2 FQNEAQ. The CDR3 is made up of 16 amino acids. The CDR3 spells CASSQSLGLAKNIQYF. CDR3 in DNA: TGTGCCAGCAGCCAAAGTTTGGGACTAGCCAAAAACATTCAGTACTTC. Full variable domain (missing parts from reference TRBV7-8 and TRBJ2-4): GAGVSQSPRYKVAKRGQDVALRCDPISGHVSLFWYQQALGQGPEFLTYFQNEAQLDKSGLPSDRFFAERPEGSVSTLKIQRTQQEDSAVYLCASSQSLGLAKNIQYFGAGTRLSVL.

This clone was detected only a few times. V gene TRBV14 combines with J gene TRBJ1-1; D is possibly TRBD1 (6 bases). V dropped 3 bases and J dropped 3 bases, with 11 bases sitting between them. This CDR3 is built from 14 residues. The germline V gene encodes CDR1 SGHDN and CDR2 FVKESK. The CDR3 here is CASSQQGRYTEAFF. The CDR3 DNA reads TGTGCCAGCAGCCAGCAGGGGAGGTACACTGAAGCTTTCTTT.

The chain links TRBV6-5 to TRBJ1-1; D call uncertain. Germline lookup yields CDR1 MNHEY and CDR2 SVGAGI. V gave up 3 bases and J gave up 4 bases, with 9 bases separating them. CDR3 length: 13 residues. The CDR3 sequence: CASSYSPSTEAFF. The DNA of the CDR3 is TGTGCCAGCAGTTATTCACCTAGCACTGAAGCTTTCTTT.

This clone was counted once. Other DNA sequences in this sample translate to the same CDR3. The rearrangement links TRBV7-9 to TRBJ2-7; D gene uncertain. CDR1 and CDR2 (germline): SEHNR, FQNEAQ (reference sequence). The CDR3 loop spans 11 amino acids. The V end lost 5 bases, the J end lost 3 bases, and 5 bases lay between the germline ends. The chain's CDR3 is CASSPGYEQYF. CDR3 bases: TGTGCCAGCAGCCCCGGCTACGAGCAGTACTTC.

The rearrangement links TRBV30 to TRBJ2-4, with D tentatively TRBD2 (6 bases). The CDR3 loop spans 14 amino acids. The V end was cut by 8 bases, the J end by 6 bases, with 20 bases between. Germline V gene sequence: CDR1 GTSNPN, CDR2 SVGIG (reference sequence). CDR3 residues: CAGPDGGFGNIQYF. Written as DNA, the CDR3 is TGTGCCGGCCCCGACGGAGGGTTCGGAAACATTCAGTACTTC.

The J gene is TRBJ1-4, the V gene TRBV6-5; D gene ambiguous. Trimming took 0 bases from V and 8 from J, leaving 16 bases between them. Per the germline V gene, CDR1 is MNHEY and CDR2 is SVGAGI. This CDR3 is 16 amino acids long. The CDR3: CASSYSRALQSEKLFF. CDR3 sequence (DNA): TGTGCCAGCAGTTACTCGAGAGCATTACAGTCCGAAAAACTGTTTTTT.

The chain uses TRBV19 and TRBJ2-2; 7 bases are a match to TRBD2. The trim removed 1 base at V and 4 bases at J, leaving 3 bases unmatched. The CDR3 is made up of 15 amino acids. Germline V gene lookup returns CDR1 LNHDA and CDR2 SQIVND (reference sequence). The CDR3 reads CASSIGLASTGELFF. The CDR3 DNA sequence: TGTGCCAGTAGTATAGGACTAGCCAGCACCGGGGAGCTGTTTTTT.

The V gene is TRBV5-1, the J gene TRBJ2-1, with 9 bases fitting TRBD2. This CDR3 contains 15 residues. CDR1 and CDR2 from the germline V gene are SGHRS and YFSETQ. V trimming: 1 base; J trimming: 6 bases; junction bases outside the gene matches: 5. This chain's CDR3 is CASSLRTSDANEQFF. DNA for the CDR3: TGCGCCAGCAGCTTGCGGACTAGCGATGCCAATGAGCAGTTCTTC. The full variable domain, rest sourced from reference TRBV5-1 and TRBJ2-1, is KAGVTQTPRYLIKTRGQQVTLSCSPISGHRSVSWYQQTPGQGLQFLFEYFSETQRNKGNFPGRFSGRQFSNSRSEMNVSTLELGDSALYLCASSLRTSDANEQFFGPGTRLTVL.